The 19 T cell receptor beta chains reported below all come from one sample, sequenced in a study of blood T cell repertoires in COVID-19. TCRdb keeps only in-frame clones here, not all; method: immunoSEQ multiplex PCR. The data show 120,000 to 150,000 clones, around nine tenths seen once. Sequencing was carried out using peripheral blood. These receptors all stem from a man in his 60s with active or convalescent COVID-19.

The gene calls are TRBV9 and TRBJ2-1; D unresolved. Looked up from germline, CDR1 is SGDLS and CDR2 is YYNGEE. Trimming took 0 bases from V and 2 from J, leaving 15 bases between them. This CDR3 is built from 17 residues. The CDR3 loop reads CASSVGLLAPTYNEQFF. The CDR3 region has the DNA TGTGCCAGCAGCGTAGGACTGCTGGCCCCCACCTACAATGAGCAGTTCTTC.

Remarks on this clone: This sample includes further DNA sequences coding for the same CDR3. V and J are TRBV18 and TRBJ2-1, with TRBD2 matching 14 bases. Germline loops: CDR1 KGHSH, CDR2 LQKENI. V lost 5 bases and J lost 6; bases outside the gene matches: 3. This CDR3 region has 15 residues. The CDR3 DNA reads TGTGCCAGCTCAGGGACTAGCGGGAGTGGCAATGAGCAGTTCTTC. This sequence encodes CASSGTSGSGNEQFF.

The chain combines TRBV19 with TRBJ1-1, with a possible D match to TRBD1 (5 bases). Germline V lookup: CDR1 LNHDA, CDR2 SQIVND (reference sequence). Deletions cut 6 bases from V and 2 bases from J, with 13 bases between. The CDR3 length is 14 residues. The CDR3 here is CASRERGFNTEAFF. In DNA form, the CDR3 reads TGTGCCAGTAGGGAAAGGGGATTCAACACTGAAGCTTTCTTT.

CDR3 sequence (DNA): TGTGCCAGCAGCTTGCTGGGGGCTTACGAGCAGTACTTC. Translating gives CASSLLGAYEQYF. This rearrangement joins TRBV5-5 to TRBJ2-7; D may be TRBD1 (6 bases). The length of the CDR3 is 13 residues. The V end was cut by 1 base, the J end by 4 bases, with 9 bases between. Germline-derived CDR1 and CDR2 are SGHKS and YYEKEE (reference sequence). Looking up the rest from reference TRBV5-5 and TRBJ2-7 gives the full variable domain: DAGVTQSPTHLIKTRGQQVTLRCSPISGHKSVSWYQQVLGQGPQFIFQYYEKEERGRGNFPDRFSARQFPNYSSELNVNALLLGDSALYLCASSLLGAYEQYFGPGTRLTVT.

The chain uses TRBV3-1 (or the pseudogene TRBV3-2) and TRBJ2-3; D perhaps matches TRBD1 (6 bases). V lost 4 bases to trimming and J lost 3 bases, with 14 bases between them. CDR1 LGHDT and CDR2 YNNKEL come from the germline V gene (reference sequence). The CDR3 extends over 15 amino acids. The CDR3 reads CASSPLGTSTDTQYF. CDR3 nucleotide sequence: TGTGCCAGCAGCCCTTTAGGGACATCTACAGATACGCAGTATTTT.

The chain joins TRBV11-3 to TRBJ2-1, with 7 bases that match TRBD2. The ends lost 1 base at V and 4 bases at J; junction bases unmatched: 1. This CDR3 has 14 amino acids. Germline-derived CDR1 and CDR2 are SGHNT and YENEEA. CDR3 residues: CASSLGGGYNEQFF. The CDR3, as DNA: TGTGCCAGCAGCTTAGGGGGGGGTTACAATGAGCAGTTCTTC.

This chain links TRBV28 with TRBJ1-2; the D is unclear. CDR1 is MDHEN, CDR2 SYDVKM, per germline. The V gene lost 7 bases and the J gene lost 0 bases, with 9 bases spanning the gap. This CDR3 contains 13 residues. CDR3 region: CASIERTNYGYTF. DNA of the CDR3: TGTGCCAGCATAGAGAGGACTAACTATGGCTACACCTTC.

This sequence joins TRBV6-1 and TRBJ2-4; D is unresolved. Trimming pared 2 bases from V and 0 bases from J, leaving 8 bases between. CDR3 length: 15 residues. Germline CDR1 and CDR2: MNHNS and SASEGT. This CDR3 reads CASSESVLAKNIQYF. The CDR3 DNA is TGTGCCAGCAGTGAAAGCGTGCTAGCCAAAAACATTCAGTACTTC.

This rearrangement joins TRBV29-1 to TRBJ2-7; D possibly corresponds to TRBD1 (6 bases). Deletions cut 4 bases from V and 3 bases from J, with 10 bases between. The CDR3 totals 12 residues. CDR1 and CDR2 (germline): SQVTM, ANQGSEA. DNA of the CDR3: TGCAGCGTTGGTCCAGGGGTCTACGAGCAGTACTTC. Protein: CSVGPGVYEQYF.

CDR3 DNA sequence: TGTGCCTGGAGCGTACAGGGGGCGAACACTGAAGCTTTCTTT. Its translation: CAWSVQGANTEAFF. The V and J genes are TRBV30 and TRBJ1-1; 9 positions match TRBD1. Germline values: CDR1 GTSNPN, CDR2 SVGIG (reference sequence). J was trimmed by 1 base and V by 3 bases; bases with no gene match: 3. This CDR3 is 14 amino acids long. Complete variable domain (other parts from reference TRBV30 and TRBJ1-1): SQTIHQWPATLVQPVGSPLSLECTVEGTSNPNLYWYRQAAGRGLQLLFYSVGIGQISSEVPQNLSASRPQDRQFILSSKKLLLSDSGFYLCAWSVQGANTEAFFGQGTRLTVV.

The chain joins TRBV7-9 to TRBJ2-1, with D perhaps TRBD2 (6 bases). The germline CDR1 and CDR2 sequences are SEHNR and FQNEAQ (reference sequence). The CDR3 extends over 15 amino acids. Trimming shortened V by 3 bases and J by 3 bases, and 12 bases separated the two germline ends. CDR3 sequence: CASSFAGSSYNEQFF. In nucleotides, the CDR3 is TGTGCCAGCAGCTTTGCGGGATCGAGCTACAATGAGCAGTTCTTC.

This chain uses TRBV5-1 with TRBJ2-7; TRBD1 matches 9 bases. The CDR3 runs to 14 residues. Germline values: CDR1 SGHRS, CDR2 YFSETQ. V shed 1 base and J 5 bases; nucleotides not matched to a gene: 4. This chain's CDR3 is CASSLSTGGNEQYF. The CDR3, as DNA: TGCGCCAGCAGCTTGTCAACAGGGGGCAACGAGCAGTACTTC. Combining the CDR3 with reference TRBV5-1 and TRBJ2-7 gives the whole variable domain KAGVTQTPRYLIKTRGQQVTLSCSPISGHRSVSWYQQTPGQGLQFLFEYFSETQRNKGNFPGRFSGRQFSNSRSEMNVSTLELGDSALYLCASSLSTGGNEQYFGPGTRLTVT.

The genes are TRBV6-5 and TRBJ1-2; 7 bases are shared with TRBD1. V was pared by 7 bases and J by 3 bases, with 5 bases of the junction left unmatched. The CDR3 contains 13 residues. Germline assignment: CDR1 MNHEY and CDR2 SVGAGI. The CDR3 DNA is TGTGCCAGCAAAAACGACAGGGACTATGGCTACACCTTC. Translation: CASKNDRDYGYTF.

To note about this clone: One end of the junction is discordant with germline, which a read error may explain. The CDR3 sequence: CARSPGGGQGIYEQYF. In DNA, the CDR3 is TGCGCCCGCAGCCCTGGGGGGGGACAGGGGATCTACGAGCAGTACTTC. The J gene is TRBJ2-7, the V gene TRBV5-1; 10 bases map to TRBD1. The CDR3 consists of 16 residues. The germline gives CDR1 SGHRS, CDR2 YFSETQ.

The chain is built from TRBV7-8 and TRBJ1-2; perhaps TRBD1 as D (5 bases). Per germline, CDR1 SGHVS and CDR2 FQNEAQ. The CDR3 loop spans 13 amino acids. V lost 5 bases, J lost 10 bases, and 17 bases lay in between. The CDR3 loop is CASSPKTDSTYTF. DNA of the CDR3: TGTGCCAGCAGCCCCAAAACCGACAGTACCTACACCTTC. The whole variable domain, filled in from reference TRBV7-8 and TRBJ1-2, reads GAGVSQSPRYKVAKRGQDVALRCDPISGHVSLFWYQQALGQGPEFLTYFQNEAQLDKSGLPSDRFFAERPEGSVSTLKIQRTQQEDSAVYLCASSPKTDSTYTFGSGTRLTVV.

J is TRBJ1-5 and V is TRBV2; possible D gene TRBD1, 6 bases. V gave up 7 bases and J gave up 0 bases, with 10 bases separating them. The CDR3 contains 14 residues. Looked up from germline, CDR1 is SNHLY and CDR2 is FYNNEI. CDR3 region: CASTGTTSNQPQHF. DNA for the CDR3: TGTGCCAGCACCGGGACAACTAGCAATCAGCCCCAGCATTTT.

The chain's CDR3 is CASSLRAGPDTQYF. The CDR3 DNA reads as TGTGCCAGCAGCCTACGTGCGGGTCCAGATACGCAGTATTTT. J is TRBJ2-3 and V is TRBV7-3, with D maybe TRBD2 (5 bases). CDR1 and CDR2 (germline): SGHTA, FQGTGA. The CDR3 covers 14 residues. Trimming shortened V by 5 bases and J by 4 bases, and 13 bases separated the two germline ends. The whole variable domain, remainder taken from reference TRBV7-3 and TRBJ2-3, is GAGVSQTPSNKVTEKGKYVELRCDPISGHTALYWYRQSLGQGPEFLIYFQGTGAADDSGLPNDRFFAVRPEGSVSTLKIQRTERGDSAVYLCASSLRAGPDTQYFGPGTRLTVL.

This chain uses TRBV27 with TRBJ2-7; a weak D match, TRBD2 (6 bases). This CDR3 contains 12 residues. CDR1 and CDR2 from the germline V gene are MNHEY and SMNVEV (reference sequence). V was trimmed by 5 bases and J by 3 bases, leaving 8 bases between them. The CDR3 loop is CASSPEGYEQYF. In DNA form, the CDR3 reads TGTGCCAGCAGTCCGGAGGGCTACGAGCAGTACTTC.

The chain uses TRBV19 and TRBJ2-7; 8 bases agree with TRBD1. The CDR3 runs to 15 residues. V lost 5 bases and J lost 0; bases outside the gene matches: 6. Germline V gene data show CDR1 as LNHDA and CDR2 as SQIVND (reference sequence). The CDR3 here is CASSAGQAVSYEQYF. The CDR3 DNA sequence: TGTGCCAGTAGTGCGGGACAGGCCGTCTCCTACGAGCAGTACTTC.